This T cell receptor (beta chain) came from a study of human T cells and chemical hapten exposure. The wider study: Across its roughly 24 weeks, the study gave patients weekly diphenylcyclopropenone doses to the scalp. Recorded diagnoses among the mostly female patients were alopecia areata, totalis or universalis. Study-level findings and limits: As the donors had alopecia, their immune response may differ from healthy people's.

V was pared by 1 base and J by 1 base, with 6 bases between. The CDR3 extends over 14 amino acids. Per germline, CDR1 SGHRS and CDR2 YFSETQ. Via MiXCR, TCRdb re-called the RACE reads, giving one row per CDR3 protein. The sample contains 210,000 or so distinct CDR3 sequences, about 25% of which appear only once. Stated time point: patch test 3, about 24 weeks after DPC sensitization. Specified treatment: therapeutic diphenylcyclopropenone sensitization with weekly scalp DPC. With regard to this clonotype: The antigen remains unidentified.

This material consisted of whole blood, taken in connection with sensitization to the hapten diphenylcyclopropenone (DPC). The sequence was obtained from a woman in her forties with alopecia areata. Some clones in this sample may be carry-over from other donors' samples. J is TRBJ2-1 and V is TRBV5-1; D call uncertain. CDR3 loop: CASSLRQSYNEQFF. In DNA, the CDR3 is TGCGCCAGCAGCTTGCGCCAGTCCTACAATGAGCAGTTCTTC. Drawing the rest from reference TRBV5-1 and TRBJ2-1, the complete variable domain is KAGVTQTPRYLIKTRGQQVTLSCSPISGHRSVSWYQQTPGQGLQFLFEYFSETQRNKGNFPGRFSGRQFSNSRSEMNVSTLELGDSALYLCASSLRQSYNEQFFGPGTRLTVL.